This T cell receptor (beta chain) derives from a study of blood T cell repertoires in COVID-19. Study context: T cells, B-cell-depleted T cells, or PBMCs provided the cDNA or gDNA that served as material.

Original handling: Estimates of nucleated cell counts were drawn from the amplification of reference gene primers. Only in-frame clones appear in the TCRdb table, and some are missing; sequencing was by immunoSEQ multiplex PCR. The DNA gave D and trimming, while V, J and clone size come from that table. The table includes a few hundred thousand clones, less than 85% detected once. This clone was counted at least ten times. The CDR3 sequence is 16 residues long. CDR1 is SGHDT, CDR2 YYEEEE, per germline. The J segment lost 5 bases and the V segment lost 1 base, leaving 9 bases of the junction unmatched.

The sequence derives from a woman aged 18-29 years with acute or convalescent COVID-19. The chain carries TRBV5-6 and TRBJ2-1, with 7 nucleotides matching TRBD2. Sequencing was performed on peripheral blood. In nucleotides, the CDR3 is TGTGCCAGCAGCTTGCGGGGGGAAGGGCGAAACAATGAGCAGTTCTTC. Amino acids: CASSLRGEGRNNEQFF.